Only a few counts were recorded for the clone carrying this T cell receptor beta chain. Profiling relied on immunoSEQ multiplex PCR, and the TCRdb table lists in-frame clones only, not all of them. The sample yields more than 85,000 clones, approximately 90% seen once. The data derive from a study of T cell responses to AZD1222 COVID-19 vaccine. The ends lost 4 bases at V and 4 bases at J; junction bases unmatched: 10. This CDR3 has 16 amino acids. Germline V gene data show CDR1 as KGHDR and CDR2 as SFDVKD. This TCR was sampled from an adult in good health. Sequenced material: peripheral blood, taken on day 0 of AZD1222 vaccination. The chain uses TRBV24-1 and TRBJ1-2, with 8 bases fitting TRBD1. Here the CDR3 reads CATSDSRTGYGYGYTF. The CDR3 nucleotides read TGTGCCACCAGTGACTCTAGGACAGGGTACGGCTATGGCTACACCTTC.